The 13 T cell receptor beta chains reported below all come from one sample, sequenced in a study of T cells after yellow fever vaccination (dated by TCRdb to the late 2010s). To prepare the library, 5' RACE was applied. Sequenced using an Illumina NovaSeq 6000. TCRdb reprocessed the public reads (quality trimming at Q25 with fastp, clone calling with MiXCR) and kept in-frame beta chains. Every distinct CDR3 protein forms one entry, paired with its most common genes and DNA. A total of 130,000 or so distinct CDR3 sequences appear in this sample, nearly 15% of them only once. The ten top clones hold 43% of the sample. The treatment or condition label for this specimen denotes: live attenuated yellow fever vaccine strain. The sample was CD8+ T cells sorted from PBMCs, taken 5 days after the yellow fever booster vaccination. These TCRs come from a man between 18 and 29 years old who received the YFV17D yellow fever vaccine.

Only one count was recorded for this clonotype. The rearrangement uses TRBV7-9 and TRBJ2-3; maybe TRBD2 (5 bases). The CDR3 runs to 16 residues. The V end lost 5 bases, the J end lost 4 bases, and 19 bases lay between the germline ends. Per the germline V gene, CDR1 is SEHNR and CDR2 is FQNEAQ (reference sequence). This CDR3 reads CASSARAVSKADTQYF. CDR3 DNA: TGTGCCAGCAGCGCTAGAGCGGTCTCTAAGGCAGATACGCAGTATTTT.

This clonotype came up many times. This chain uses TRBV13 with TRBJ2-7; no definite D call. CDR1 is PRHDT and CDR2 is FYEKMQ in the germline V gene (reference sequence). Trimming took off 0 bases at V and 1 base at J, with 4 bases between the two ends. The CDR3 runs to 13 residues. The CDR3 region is CASSLGQSYEQYF. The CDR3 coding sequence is TGTGCCAGCAGCTTAGGCCAGTCCTACGAGCAGTACTTC.

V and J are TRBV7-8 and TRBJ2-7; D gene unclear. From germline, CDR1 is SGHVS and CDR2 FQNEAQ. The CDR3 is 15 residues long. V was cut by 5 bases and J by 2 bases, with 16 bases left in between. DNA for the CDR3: TGTGCCAGCAGCCCTGACACTGCCACCCCCTACGAGCAGTACGTC. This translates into CASSPDTATPYEQYV.

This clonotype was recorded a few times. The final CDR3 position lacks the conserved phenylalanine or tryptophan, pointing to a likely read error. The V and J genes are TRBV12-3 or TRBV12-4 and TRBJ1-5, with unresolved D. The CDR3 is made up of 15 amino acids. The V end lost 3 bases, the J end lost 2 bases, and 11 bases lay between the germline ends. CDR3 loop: CASSFGSPRNQPQHS. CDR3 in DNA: TGTGCCAGCAGTTTTGGAAGTCCCCGCAATCAGCCCCAGCATTCT.

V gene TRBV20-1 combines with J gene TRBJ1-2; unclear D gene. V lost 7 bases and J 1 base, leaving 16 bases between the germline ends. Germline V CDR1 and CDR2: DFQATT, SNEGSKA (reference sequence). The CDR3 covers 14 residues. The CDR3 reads CSVPPGGSNYGYTF. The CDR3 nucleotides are TGCAGTGTTCCACCGGGAGGGAGTAACTATGGCTACACCTTC.

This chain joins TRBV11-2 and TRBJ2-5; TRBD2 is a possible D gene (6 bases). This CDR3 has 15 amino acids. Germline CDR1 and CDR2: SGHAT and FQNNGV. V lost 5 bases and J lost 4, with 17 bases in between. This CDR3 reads CASSAEGRVRETQYF. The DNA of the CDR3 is TGTGCCAGCAGCGCGGAGGGCAGGGTGAGAGAGACCCAGTACTTC.

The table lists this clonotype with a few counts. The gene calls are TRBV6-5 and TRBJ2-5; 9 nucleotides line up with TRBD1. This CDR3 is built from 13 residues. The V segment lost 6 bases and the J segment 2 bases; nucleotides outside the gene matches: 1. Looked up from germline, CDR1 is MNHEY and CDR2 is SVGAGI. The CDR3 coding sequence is TGTGCCAGCAGCGGGACAGGGCAAGAGACCCAGTACTTC. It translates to CASSGTGQETQYF.

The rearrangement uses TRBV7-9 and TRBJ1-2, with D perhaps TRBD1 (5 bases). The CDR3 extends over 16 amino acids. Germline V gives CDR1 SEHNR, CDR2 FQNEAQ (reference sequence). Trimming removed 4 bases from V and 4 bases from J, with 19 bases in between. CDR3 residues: CASSSNRGGGGYGYTF. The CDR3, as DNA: TGTGCCAGCAGCTCAAATCGAGGTGGGGGTGGCTATGGCTACACCTTC.

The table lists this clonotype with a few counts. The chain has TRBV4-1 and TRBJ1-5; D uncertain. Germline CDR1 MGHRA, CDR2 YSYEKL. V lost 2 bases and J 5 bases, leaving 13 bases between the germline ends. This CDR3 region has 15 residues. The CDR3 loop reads CASSQSGGLDQPQHF. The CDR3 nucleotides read TGCGCCAGCAGCCAAAGCGGAGGGTTGGATCAGCCCCAGCATTTT.

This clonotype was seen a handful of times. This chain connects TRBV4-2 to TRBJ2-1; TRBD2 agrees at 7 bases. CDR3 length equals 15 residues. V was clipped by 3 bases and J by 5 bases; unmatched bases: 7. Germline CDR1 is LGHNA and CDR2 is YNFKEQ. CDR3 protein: CASSQSGGGHNEQFF. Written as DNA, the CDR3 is TGTGCCAGCAGCCAGTCTGGGGGGGGTCACAATGAGCAGTTCTTC.

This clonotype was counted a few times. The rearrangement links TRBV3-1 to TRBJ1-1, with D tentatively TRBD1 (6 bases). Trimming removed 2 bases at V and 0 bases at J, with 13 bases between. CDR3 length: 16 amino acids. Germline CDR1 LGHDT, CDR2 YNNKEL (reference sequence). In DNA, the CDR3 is TGTGCCAGCAGCCAAAAACGCAGGGGAATGAACACTGAAGCTTTCTTT. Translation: CASSQKRRGMNTEAFF.

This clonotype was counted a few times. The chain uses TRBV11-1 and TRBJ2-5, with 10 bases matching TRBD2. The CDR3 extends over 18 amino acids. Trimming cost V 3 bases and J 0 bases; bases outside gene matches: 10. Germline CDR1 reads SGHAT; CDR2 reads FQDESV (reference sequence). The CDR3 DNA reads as TGTGCCAGCAGCTTTTCTTCGGCTAGCGGGGGATACCAAGAGACCCAGTACTTC. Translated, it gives CASSFSSASGGYQETQYF.

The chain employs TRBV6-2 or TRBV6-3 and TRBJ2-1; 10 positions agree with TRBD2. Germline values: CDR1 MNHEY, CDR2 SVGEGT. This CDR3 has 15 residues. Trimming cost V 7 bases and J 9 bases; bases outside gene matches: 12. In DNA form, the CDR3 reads TGTGCCAGCATACCCTTGGGACTAGCGTTCGGTGAGCAGTTCTTC. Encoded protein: CASIPLGLAFGEQFF.